The T cell receptor (beta chain) described here comes from a study of shared T cell receptors in the human thymus. V was clipped by 5 bases and J by 0 bases; unmatched bases: 9. This CDR3 contains 17 residues. CDR1 MNHGY and CDR2 SAAAGT come from the germline V gene. Repertoires were generated with immunoSEQ multiplex PCR, while TCRdb's copy carries only in-frame clones and drops some. Of roughly 500,000 clones in the sample, approximately 78% were seen once. These data also featured in a second study, about human thymus T cells. That source reports: The source of the thymus tissue was resections taken during corrective heart surgery. Apparent bias marked the V and J gene usage of thymic and blood repertoires.

Sequenced sample: thymocytes. The sequence derives from a boy in the first two years of life with a congenital heart defect. The genes are TRBV6-8 and TRBJ1-4; 7 bases agree with TRBD1. The CDR3 region is CASSPYTTGATNEKLFF. Written as DNA, the CDR3 is TGTGCCAGCAGTCCATACACCACAGGGGCAACTAATGAAAAACTGTTTTTT.